The 25 T cell receptor beta chains given below trace back to one sample, sequenced in a study of sequential checkpoint blockade in melanoma. The repertoire was sequenced with immunoSEQ multiplex PCR; TCRdb's copy has only in-frame clones and lacks some. The sample includes 10,000 to 15,000 clones, about 21% of them seen just once. Regarding treatment: randomized to nivolumab then ipilimumab (arm A) or the reverse (arm B). Sequenced here: tumor tissue (inferred from file names), sampled from a patient given nivolumab and ipilimumab in sequence. The receptors here all came from a human donor with melanoma.

The rearrangement uses TRBV19 and TRBJ2-2; 11 bases are shared with TRBD2. The CDR3 loop spans 16 amino acids. Germline CDR1 and CDR2: LNHDA and SQIVND (reference sequence). V trimming: 5 bases; J trimming: 4 bases; junction bases outside the gene matches: 6. CDR3 in DNA: TGTGCCAGTAGTGCCACTAGCGGGAGAAGCACCGGGGAGCTGTTTTTT. Its protein product is CASSATSGRSTGELFF.

This clone was seen a few times. V and J are TRBV6-8 and TRBJ1-5; D uncertain. The V gene's germline CDR1 is MNHGY and CDR2 SAAAGT. Trimming took off 6 bases at V and 0 bases at J, with 6 bases between the two ends. This CDR3 comprises 13 residues. The CDR3 DNA is TGTGCCAGCAGAGTTAATAGCAATCAGCCCCAGCATTTT. Its protein is CASRVNSNQPQHF.

This clone was recorded a few times. The chain combines TRBV6-8 with TRBJ2-7; D is unresolved. The CDR3 totals 13 residues. The germline gives CDR1 MNHGY, CDR2 SAAAGT. Trimming shortened V by 5 bases and J by 2 bases, and 10 bases separated the two germline ends. The CDR3 region is CASSAGPPYEQYF. CDR3 nucleotide sequence: TGTGCCAGCAGTGCCGGCCCCCCCTACGAGCAGTACTTC.

This clone rates as medium-sized. The rearrangement joins TRBV14 to TRBJ2-2; 9 bases fit TRBD2. After removal of 4 bases from V and 2 bases from J, the junction contained 2 bases not matched to a gene. Germline V gives CDR1 SGHDN, CDR2 FVKESK. CDR3 length equals 15 residues. The CDR3 sequence is CASSPTSGNTGELFF. CDR3 in DNA: TGTGCCAGCAGCCCGACTAGCGGTAACACCGGGGAGCTGTTTTTT.

This clone was observed many times. The rearrangement joins TRBV11-3 to TRBJ2-5; 7 bases match TRBD1. The junction had 11 bases not matched to a gene; V was cut back by 5 bases and J by 5 bases. Per the germline V gene, CDR1 is SGHNT and CDR2 is YENEEA. The CDR3 loop spans 15 amino acids. In DNA form, the CDR3 reads TGTGCCAGCAGCCCCATGACAGGGACAACGGAGACCCAGTACTTC. It specifies CASSPMTGTTETQYF.

The table lists this clone with a few counts. The V call is TRBV5-1, the J call TRBJ2-6, with a tentative D call TRBD1 (6 bases). V gave up 4 bases and J gave up 0 bases, with 20 bases separating them. Germline V gives CDR1 SGHRS, CDR2 YFSETQ. The CDR3 is 19 residues long. Written as DNA, the CDR3 is TGCGCCAGCAGCCCCCGGACAGACCTCTTGATCTCTGGGGCCAACGTCCTGACTTTC. It translates to CASSPRTDLLISGANVLTF.

This clone was detected many times. This sequence joins TRBV11-3 and TRBJ2-2, with 8 bases matching TRBD1. This CDR3 is built from 16 residues. With 5 bases clipped from V and 5 bases from J, the junction kept 10 bases outside the gene matches. Germline CDR1 SGHNT, CDR2 YENEEA. CDR3 coding DNA: TGTGCCAGCAGCCAAGGGGCCAGGGGGCTAACCGGGGAGCTGTTTTTT. Its protein is CASSQGARGLTGELFF.

Only a few counts were recorded for this clone. CDR3: CASSFSGGQLINIQYF. The DNA of the CDR3 is TGTGCCAGCAGCTTTAGCGGGGGGCAACTCATAAACATTCAGTACTTC. This chain joins TRBV9 and TRBJ2-4; 10 bases align to TRBD2. The V segment lost 4 bases and the J segment 6 bases; nucleotides outside the gene matches: 10. CDR1 and CDR2 from the germline V gene are SGDLS and YYNGEE. This CDR3 is built from 16 residues.

The rearrangement joins TRBV30 to TRBJ2-7, with 15 nucleotides matching TRBD2. V was clipped by 0 bases and J by 3 bases; unmatched bases: 12. Germline V gene data show CDR1 as GTSNPN and CDR2 as SVGIG (reference sequence). CDR3 size: 19 residues. CDR3 bases: TGTGCCTGGAGTGTACCGAGGACTAGCGGGAGGGCCCTTTTCTACGAGCAGTACTTC. Translating it yields CAWSVPRTSGRALFYEQYF.

The chain links TRBV11-3 to TRBJ2-6; D unresolved. Germline V gene sequence: CDR1 SGHNT, CDR2 YENEEA. V lost 1 base and J lost 0, with 4 bases in between. The CDR3 contains 15 residues. As DNA, the CDR3 is TGTGCCAGCAGCTTAGTCGGCTCTGGGGCCAACGTCCTGACTTTC. As protein: CASSLVGSGANVLTF.

The genes are TRBV5-1 and TRBJ2-7; 9 nucleotides match TRBD1. V shed 4 bases and J 3 bases; nucleotides not matched to a gene: 11. The CDR3 totals 16 residues. Per germline, CDR1 SGHRS and CDR2 YFSETQ. CDR3 region: CASSEDPTGGFYEQYF. CDR3 bases: TGCGCCAGCAGCGAAGATCCGACAGGGGGTTTCTACGAGCAGTACTTC.

The chain employs TRBV19 and TRBJ2-1, with 8 bases fitting TRBD1. With 5 bases clipped from V and 2 bases from J, the junction kept 5 bases outside the gene matches. This CDR3 is built from 15 residues. Looked up from germline, CDR1 is LNHDA and CDR2 is SQIVND (reference sequence). CDR3 protein: CASSRQGATYNEQFF. The CDR3 coding sequence is TGTGCCAGTAGTCGCCAGGGGGCCACCTACAATGAGCAGTTCTTC. Filled out from reference TRBV19 and TRBJ2-1, the complete variable domain reads DGGITQSPKYLFRKEGQNVTLSCEQNLNHDAMYWYRQDPGQGLRLIYYSQIVNDFQKGDIAEGYSVSREKKESFPLTVTSAQKNPTAFYLCASSRQGATYNEQFFGPGTRLTVL.

This clone appeared a few times. V is TRBV6-8 and J is TRBJ2-3; no clear D. The CDR3 sequence is 15 residues long. V was pared by 5 bases and J by 1 base, with 13 bases between. Germline CDR1 is MNHGY and CDR2 is SAAAGT. CDR3 amino acids: CASSPGRAGTDTQYF. CDR3 sequence (DNA): TGTGCCAGCAGTCCTGGACGGGCGGGCACAGATACGCAGTATTTT.

The J gene is TRBJ1-2, the V gene TRBV14; 7 positions match TRBD1. The CDR3 sequence is 13 residues long. V was pared by 4 bases and J by 3 bases, with 2 bases of the junction left unmatched. The germline V gene has CDR1 SGHDN and CDR2 FVKESK. CDR3 nucleotide sequence: TGTGCCAGCAGCCCGGGACAGCACTATGGCTACACCTTC. Protein sequence: CASSPGQHYGYTF.

J is TRBJ1-2 and V is TRBV19, with 9 bases aligning to TRBD1. Germline V gene data show CDR1 as LNHDA and CDR2 as SQIVND (reference sequence). The ends lost 6 bases at V and 6 bases at J; junction bases unmatched: 8. CDR3 size: 14 residues. The DNA of the CDR3 is TGTGCCAGTAGCTTACAGGGGGCTTTGGATGGCTACACCTTC. Amino acid sequence: CASSLQGALDGYTF.

This clone has just a few counts. The chain's CDR3 is CASSLTRGVDTQYF. CDR3 nucleotides: TGTGCCAGCAGCTTAACCCGGGGGGTAGATACGCAGTATTTT. The chain couples TRBV11-3 to TRBJ2-3, with 7 bases fitting TRBD2. Germline CDR1 SGHNT, CDR2 YENEEA. The CDR3 has 14 residues. Germline trimming cut 2 bases from V and 5 bases from J; bases unmatched to any gene: 4.

The rearrangement links TRBV5-1 to TRBJ1-4; TRBD1 might be the D (5 bases). The CDR3 sequence is 16 residues long. CDR1 SGHRS and CDR2 YFSETQ come from the germline V gene. V lost 4 bases to trimming and J lost 4 bases, with 17 bases between them. The CDR3 DNA follows: TGCGCCAGCAGCCCGGAACCGACAGACATTAATGAAAAACTGTTTTTT. Translated: CASSPEPTDINEKLFF.

This clone was detected only a few times. This chain links TRBV6-8 with TRBJ1-2; 7 bases map to TRBD1. The germline gives CDR1 MNHGY, CDR2 SAAAGT. Trimming cost V 5 bases and J 0 bases; bases outside gene matches: 6. The CDR3 runs to 15 residues. The CDR3 DNA follows: TGTGCCAGCAGTATCGGGACAGACACTAACTATGGCTACACCTTC. Residues: CASSIGTDTNYGYTF.

The chain combines TRBV19 with TRBJ1-1, with a weak D call TRBD1 (5 bases). CDR3 length: 15 residues. Germline V gives CDR1 LNHDA, CDR2 SQIVND (reference sequence). Between the trimmed V and J ends, which lost 9 bases and 0 bases, there was a span of 17 bases. As DNA, the CDR3 is TGTGCCAGCCGGTGGGGGGACCTCATGAACACTGAAGCTTTCTTT. As protein: CASRWGDLMNTEAFF. Full variable domain (rest looked up from reference TRBV19 and TRBJ1-1): DGGITQSPKYLFRKEGQNVTLSCEQNLNHDAMYWYRQDPGQGLRLIYYSQIVNDFQKGDIAEGYSVSREKKESFPLTVTSAQKNPTAFYLCASRWGDLMNTEAFFGQGTRLTVV.

This clone was detected ten times or more. This chain connects TRBV6-8 to TRBJ2-5; TRBD2 is a possible D gene (6 bases). This CDR3 has 14 residues. The V gene's germline CDR1 is MNHGY and CDR2 SAAAGT. V lost 5 bases to trimming and J lost 0 bases, with 10 bases between them. The CDR3 DNA reads TGTGCCAGCAGTCCCCGGGACTACCAAGAGACCCAGTACTTC. This codes for CASSPRDYQETQYF.

The chain links TRBV18 to TRBJ1-3, with unresolved D. Germline loops: CDR1 KGHSH, CDR2 LQKENI. Trimming shortened V by 3 bases and J by 3 bases, and 6 bases separated the two germline ends. CDR3 length equals 13 residues. CDR3 in DNA: TGTGCCAGCTCACCTGCCCTTGGAAACACCATATATTTT. Protein sequence: CASSPALGNTIYF.

The chain has TRBV23-1 and TRBJ1-1; D is perhaps TRBD1 (5 bases). TRBV23-1 is noted as an ORF with a role that remains uncertain. This CDR3 is 18 amino acids long. V lost 2 bases to trimming and J lost 4 bases, with 23 bases between them. The CDR3 DNA reads TGCGCCAGCAGTCAAGAGACCCCGGGACCCCGTTGTGGCACTGAAGCTTTCTTT. Its translation is CASSQETPGPRCGTEAFF.

This clone came up a few times. The rearrangement links TRBV11-3 to TRBJ1-4; D is possibly TRBD1 (5 bases). The CDR3 loop spans 15 amino acids. The germline CDR1 and CDR2 sequences are SGHNT and YENEEA. V gave up 1 base and J gave up 8 bases, with 14 bases separating them. This CDR3 is CASSLGGALVEKLFF. In DNA, the CDR3 is TGTGCCAGCAGCTTAGGCGGGGCACTGGTGGAAAAACTGTTTTTT. Looking up the rest from reference TRBV11-3 and TRBJ1-4 gives the full variable domain: EAGVVQSPRYKIIEKKQPVAFWCNPISGHNTLYWYLQNLGQGPELLIRYENEEAVDDSQLPKDRFSAERLKGVDSTLKIQPAELGDSAVYLCASSLGGALVEKLFFGSGTQLSVL.

This clone has just a few counts. This rearrangement joins TRBV28 to TRBJ1-5; D is unclear. The germline V and J ends were trimmed by 3 bases and 7 bases, with 13 bases remaining between them. Germline-derived CDR1 and CDR2 are MDHEN and SYDVKM. CDR3 length: 14 residues. The DNA for the CDR3 is TGTGCCAGCAGTTTCAAGAGGGAACGGCAGCCCCAGCATTTT. Translation gives CASSFKRERQPQHF.

The V call is TRBV10-2, the J call TRBJ2-1; D not resolved. Trimming took off 6 bases at V and 8 bases at J, with 14 bases between the two ends. This CDR3 has 13 amino acids. Germline V gene lookup returns CDR1 WSHSY and CDR2 SAAADI. CDR3 loop: CASRTTKSDEQFF. The DNA for the CDR3 is TGCGCCAGCAGAACCACTAAGAGCGATGAGCAGTTCTTC.